This TCR beta chain was sequenced for a study of cytomegalovirus exposure and HLA in healthy donors (dated by TCRdb to the late 2010s). General notes on the study: In an earlier analysis of about 560 of the donors, 276 Gb of sequence data and about 110 million unique TCR beta sequences from 180 million or so T cells were reported. Roughly 300 gigabases of sequencing data and 75 million to 85 million unique TCR sequences made up an early release that covered 500 to 650 HLA-typed donors. Of the roughly 400 genotyped donors, over 65% fell in the genetic ancestry cluster associated with self-reported Caucasian donors. The study aimed to test whether cataloging public T cell receptors could reveal signatures of past pathogen exposure. The T cell repertoires of 700 or so subjects were profiled by immunosequencing and related to cytomegalovirus serostatus. In addition to the first cohort of approximately 650 subjects, a separate validation cohort of 100 to 150 different subjects was used. The study combined high-throughput TCR immunosequencing, statistical association of individual TCRs with disease status, and machine learning to predict cytomegalovirus infection status. To study patterns of TCR occurrence, a later analysis re-analyzed previously published TCR beta repertoires from just over 650 donors and added high-resolution HLA genotyping. Rather than using new phenotypic data, the later analysis identified candidate immune exposures from TCR beta sequences and from how often those sequences occurred across donors. An earlier analysis of several hundred of the donors applied high-throughput TCR beta sequencing to assess whether each TCR beta V gene segment acted as functional or pseudogenic. Donor age, sex, ethnicity and CMV serostatus were collected together with the repertoire data. Genome-wide SNP genotypes for about 55% of the roughly 670 donors were used in a later genetic analysis, which treated that subset as a discovery cohort. Every discovery cohort repertoire had been produced on one sequencing platform. HLA typing covered class I and class II loci at four-digit resolution. The number of donors typed differed by locus, with 629-630 for A, B, C, DRB1 and DQB1, around 500 for DQA1, about 610 for DPA1, and some 440 for DPB1. Roughly 5 DR-DQ haplotypes were treated as single units for association and clustering because of strong linkage in the cohort. Among a few hundred genotyped donors of the cohort, an average of 235,054 unique TCR beta nucleotide sequences were sequenced per donor, 15% to 20% of them non-productive. On the study overall, not on this receptor specifically: A later genetic analysis associated a missense DCLRE1C variant with V-gene and J-gene trimming of TCR beta chains, and an independent cohort replicated the association. At a false discovery rate of 0.05, a later analysis linked around 17,000 TCR beta sequences to specific HLA alleles. In an earlier analysis of some 500 of the donors, most TCR beta V segments appeared in productive rearrangements about 87% or about 30% of the time, broadly matching IMGT annotations. A further reported finding was that TCR beta sequences accurately predicted the HLA-A and HLA-B alleles for most subjects in the first cohort. According to a later genetic analysis, donors in an Asian-associated ancestry cluster had fewer N-insertions in productive TCRs than the approximately 700-donor mean. The earlier analysis of approximately 590 of the donors excluded approximately 15 rarely observed V segments, including chromosome 9 orphons, because counts were too low. Several of the top co-occurrence clusters appeared to be linked to parvovirus B19, influenza, CMV and Epstein-Barr virus, according to a later analysis. Because HLA typing was unavailable for some donors at each locus, only the typed subset was used in association tests. A later analysis found that most CMV-associated TCR beta chains appeared HLA-restricted, with HLA associations seemingly driven largely by CMV exposure. While some public TCRs were present in many individuals, most TCR sequences turned up only very rarely across donors. Linkage disequilibrium might explain the correlated functional status among segregating V segments, but an unknown experimental factor could not be excluded. It was suggested by the authors that the approach could potentially be generalized to other disease states and immunological phenotypes. A later analysis found that TCR association rates varied across HLA loci, with DRB1 alleles showing the most associated TCRs and HLA-C alleles the fewest. Assigning TCR associations to individual alleles was difficult when HLA alleles, especially DR and DQ, strongly co-occurred. In a later analysis, HLA-associated TCR beta chains were found to be more clonally expanded and to have lower generation probabilities than equally common non-associated chains. Roughly uniform sequencing depth across donors was assumed in presence/absence analyses, although this assumption may not hold. In vitro tests confirmed that a few of the cytomegalovirus-associated TCR beta chains recognize cytomegalovirus antigens. Some IMGT-functional V segments, including TRBV6-2 and TRBV6-3, could not be told apart with the 87-base-pair reads, so those segments were excluded. The cohort was sequenced for TCR beta chains only, and without alpha or paired-chain data the features that could be detected were limited. A cluster of highly shared sequence variants was judged likely to be a technical artifact of the sequencing pipeline. A total of about 150 TCR beta chains were listed by the study as associated with cytomegalovirus. The only immune exposure information available for the cohort was CMV serostatus. The classifier was reported to diagnose cytomegalovirus status with high specificity and sensitivity in both the original and validation cohorts.

The cohort consisted of more than 650 healthy bone marrow donors. All cohort members were sampled while nominally healthy, although unrecorded immune exposures were likely present. The donor was CMV seronegative and belonged to the group of 352 seronegative cohort members. A peripheral blood sample was provided by each donor, and peripheral blood mononuclear cells were used for TCR beta sequencing. Genomic DNA extraction from the blood cell samples was performed with the Qiagen DNeasy Blood Extraction Kit. Concerning this clone itself: What this receptor recognizes is not known. No much larger clone is present one base from it, and per-base qualities are unavailable.

To prepare the library, the immunoSEQ multiplex PCR assay was applied. For the multiplex PCR, a mixture combining 60 forward primers for TCR Vbeta segments and 13 reverse primers for TCR Jbeta segments was used. Amplification of the CDR3 region of rearranged TCR beta genes was performed with a multiplex PCR assay on genomic DNA. The Illumina HiSeq System was used to sequence the amplified TCR beta libraries as 87-base-pair reads. As for the authors' bioinformatics: A later analysis counted 65 million to 90 million unique TCR beta chains across the 700 or so repertoires, and about 10 million of these chains were shared by at least two donors. Raw reads were error-corrected and collapsed into unique sequences with a nearest-neighbor algorithm that merged closely related sequences to remove PCR and sequencing errors. Alignment of CDR3 sequences to IMGT reference sequences was used to assign V, D and J gene segments. For a sequence to be retained, a match of at least six nucleotides was required to both a V gene segment and a J gene segment. Rearrangements were classified as productive when the CDR3 lacked stop codons and remained in frame with V and J, and all other rearrangements were classified as non-productive. CDR3 was defined according to IMGT convention as the region running from the second conserved V-encoded cysteine to the conserved J-encoded phenylalanine. Sequences without an unambiguous match to a single V gene segment were excluded from the earlier analysis of approximately 600 of the donors. In an earlier analysis of about 590 of the donors, a V segment was called functional when productive rearrangements were above 56.7%, and segregating when the standard deviation between donors exceeded 5%. A statistical classification framework was built to diagnose cytomegalovirus status from the catalog of TCR beta chain sequences. V and J gene assignment, in a later analysis, came from comparing TCR nucleotide sequences with IMGT/GENE-DB human TR gene sequences. The TCRdist pipeline was used in a later analysis to assign CDR3 sequences and most-parsimonious VDJ recombination scenarios. In a later analysis, each TCR beta chain was defined by its CDR3 amino acid sequence together with its V-gene family, and reads lacking a unique V-gene family were excluded. In a later analysis, 450 to 600 highly shared, low-generation-probability nucleotide sequences were removed to address suspected cross-contamination and a sequencing artifact. In a later analysis, a clonal expansion index for each public chain was calculated from normalized within-repertoire ranks of inferred template counts. Generation probabilities in a later analysis came from a VDJ recombination model fitted to out-of-frame rearrangements, and those results were checked against IGoR. In a later analysis, TCR-TCR, TCR-HLA and TCR-CMV co-occurrence was scored with hypergeometric tests, and a repertoire-size bias correction was applied to TCR pairs. To estimate false discovery rates, a later analysis permuted the HLA or CMV assignments 20 times. In a later analysis, co-occurring TCRs were grouped with DBSCAN, and TCRdist sequence similarity was added when clustering was performed within HLA-allele-positive subsets. Co-occurrence clustering excluded repertoires with fewer than 30,000 or more than 120,000 public chains, plus five with anomalous nucleotide sharing. TCRdb mirrors the immuneACCESS table, restricted to in-frame sequences. Some clones are absent from its copies; in checked studies, under half trace to an unresolved V gene, and the reason for the others is unknown. The V and J calls and clone size come from that table; D and trimming were worked out from the DNA. The sample yields roughly 250,000 clones; roughly 70% were counted once. The top ten clonotypes cover roughly 2.4% of the sample.

CDR1 and CDR2 (LNHDA, SQIVND) derive from the germline V gene (reference sequence). The germline V and J ends show losses of 9 bases and 14 bases respectively, and no gene match explains 16 bases of the junction. The CDR3 spans 14 residues, from the cysteine through the phenylalanine. CDR3 DNA is the only sequence kept; it has 42 bases, read in frame from the first base. The sequence derives from a female donor in good health and CMV-seronegative. The sample comprised PBMCs. The sequence joins TRBV19 to TRBJ2-1; 10 of the junction bases match TRBD2. The nucleotide sequence is given as TGTGCCAGCCCCGCCCGACTAGCGGGCTGTTTGGAGTTCTTC. The resulting protein is CASPARLAGCLEFF.